This TCR beta chain appears in the sequencing data of a study of Graves' ophthalmopathy and Graves' hyperthyroidism. Concerning this clonotype: Antigen specificity is unknown.

Germline CDR1 and CDR2: SGHRS and YFSETQ. V gave up 0 bases and J gave up 7 bases, with 10 bases separating them. The CDR3 totals 14 residues. Beta-chain TCR CDR3 regions were amplified from RNA transcripts. First-round RT-PCR relied on HTBI primers, and a second-round multiplex PCR came next. TCRdb re-called the multiplex PCR reads through MiXCR, storing one row per CDR3 protein. The sample lists 230,000 or so distinct CDR3 sequences, around 50% occurring once. Under 3 months in duration, the ophthalmopathy in affected donors had moderate-to-severe activity, CAS ≥3 and NOSPECS ≥4. A diagnosis was made from clinical symptoms together with serum thyroxine, TRAb, thyroid ultrasound and orbital computed tomography. PBMCs came from more than 8 ml of fresh peripheral blood. Overall study findings and caveats: Thyroid clonotypes that were expanded above 0.001 frequency mostly also appeared in blood.

The clonotype comes from an adult man with Graves' ophthalmopathy. Sequencing was carried out using peripheral blood. The rearrangement links TRBV5-1 to TRBJ1-4; D possibly corresponds to TRBD1 (5 bases). The CDR3 region is CASSLERGGEKLFF. CDR3 coding DNA: TGCGCCAGCAGCTTGGAGCGGGGCGGTGAAAAACTGTTTTTT.